One and the same sample provided the 28 T cell receptor beta chains below, sequenced in a study of shared clonotypes between healthy human individuals (dated by TCRdb to the early 2020s). The receptor library was made with the immunoSEQ multiplex PCR assay. Here the immuneACCESS table is served through TCRdb, limited to in-frame sequences with V and J called. Missing clones are a known gap in these copies; in checked studies unresolved V genes cover under half, and the rest lacks a known reason. This sample comprises some 2 million clones, just under 95% of them detected only once. Of the sample, approximately 1.2% is held by the ten largest clones. CD8 naive samples were CD45RO-negative cells positively selected for CCR7, giving a CD45RA+CCR7+ population that excluded TemRA cells. Sequenced input: naive CD8+ T cells sorted from blood. This sample's cell subset or site label indicates: CD45RA+CCR7+. Source of these receptors: a man in his late teens or twenties in good health.

This chain connects TRBV20-1 to TRBJ1-1; D perhaps matches TRBD1 (6 bases). CDR1 and CDR2 (germline): DFQATT, SNEGSKA (reference sequence). The CDR3 contains 11 residues. Between the trimmed V and J ends, which lost 4 bases and 6 bases, there was a span of 9 bases. Written as DNA, the CDR3 is TGCAGTGCTAACAGGGACGCTGAAGCTTTCTTT. This translates into CSANRDAEAFF.

This clone showed up just once. The genes are TRBV27 and TRBJ2-7; perhaps D is TRBD1 or TRBD2 (5 bases each). Germline CDR1 reads MNHEY; CDR2 reads SMNVEV (reference sequence). CDR3 size: 13 residues. Trimming shortened V by 5 bases and J by 3 bases, and 11 bases separated the two germline ends. CDR3 in amino acids: CASSQYGGYEQYF. The DNA of the CDR3 is TGTGCCAGCAGTCAATATGGGGGCTACGAGCAGTACTTC.

The J gene is TRBJ1-3, the V gene TRBV9, with D perhaps TRBD1 (5 bases). From germline, CDR1 is SGDLS and CDR2 YYNGEE. CDR3 size: 16 residues. V dropped 4 bases and J dropped 0 bases, with 14 bases sitting between them. For the CDR3, the DNA is TGTGCCAGCAGCCCTCTCCGGGGGGTCTCTGGAAACACCATATATTTT. It yields the protein CASSPLRGVSGNTIYF. The whole variable domain, remainder taken from reference TRBV9 and TRBJ1-3, is DSGVTQTPKHLITATGQRVTLRCSPRSGDLSVYWYQQSLDQGLQFLIQYYNGEERAKGNILERFSAQQFPDLHSELNLSSLELGDSALYFCASSPLRGVSGNTIYFGEGSWLTVV.

The V and J genes are TRBV19 and TRBJ2-3; tentatively, D is TRBD1 (8 bases). This CDR3 has 15 residues. Between the trimmed V and J ends, which lost 6 bases and 4 bases, there was a span of 17 bases. CDR1 and CDR2 (germline): LNHDA, SQIVND (reference sequence). For the CDR3, the DNA is TGTGCCAGTAGCCCGGACAGGGAGGGCGCAGATACGCAGTATTTT. It is translated as CASSPDREGADTQYF. The entire variable domain, with the rest obtained from reference TRBV19 and TRBJ2-3, is as follows: DGGITQSPKYLFRKEGQNVTLSCEQNLNHDAMYWYRQDPGQGLRLIYYSQIVNDFQKGDIAEGYSVSREKKESFPLTVTSAQKNPTAFYLCASSPDREGADTQYFGPGTRLTVL.

The chain employs TRBV5-6 and TRBJ2-2; D is possibly TRBD2 (5 bases). The CDR3 contains 14 residues. The germline V gene has CDR1 SGHDT and CDR2 YYEEEE. V lost 4 bases and J lost 4, with 11 bases in between. The CDR3 sequence: CASSRWERTGELFF. The DNA of the CDR3 is TGTGCCAGCAGCAGATGGGAGCGCACCGGGGAGCTGTTTTTT.

Note on this clone: Other DNA sequences within the sample encode an identical CDR3. The gene calls are TRBV9 and TRBJ1-1; D not resolved. V was shortened by 0 bases and J by 1 base, with 7 bases between the two germline ends. Germline assignment: CDR1 SGDLS and CDR2 YYNGEE. The CDR3 contains 14 residues. This chain's CDR3 is CASSVGGWNTEAFF. The DNA for the CDR3 is TGTGCCAGCAGCGTAGGTGGTTGGAACACTGAAGCTTTCTTT.

This chain joins TRBV9 and TRBJ1-1; TRBD1 aligns across 7 bases. The germline gives CDR1 SGDLS, CDR2 YYNGEE. This CDR3 is 14 amino acids long. The junction had 13 bases not matched to a gene; V was cut back by 3 bases and J by 11 bases. CDR3 region: CASSAGTVLKGAFF. In DNA, the CDR3 is TGTGCCAGCAGCGCTGGGACAGTTCTTAAAGGGGCTTTCTTT.

The chain is built from TRBV11-2 and TRBJ2-7; 11 nucleotides match TRBD1. The trim removed 1 base at V and 6 bases at J, leaving 5 bases unmatched. This CDR3 has 15 residues. CDR1 is SGHAT, CDR2 FQNNGV, per germline. Written as DNA, the CDR3 is TGTGCCAGCAGCTTAGCTGGGACAGGGGGTGCCGAGCAGTACTTC. Its translation is CASSLAGTGGAEQYF.

J is TRBJ1-1 and V is TRBV29-1; D not resolved. Germline V gives CDR1 SQVTM, CDR2 ANQGSEA. The CDR3 is 12 residues long. V was cut by 5 bases and J by 7 bases, with 14 bases left in between. In DNA, the CDR3 is TGCAGCGTTCAGTCGGACTACGGTGAAGCTTTCTTT. Its translation: CSVQSDYGEAFF.

V and J are TRBV29-1 and TRBJ1-1; the match to TRBD1 covers 7 bases. Germline assignment: CDR1 SQVTM and CDR2 ANQGSEA. The CDR3 runs to 12 residues. After removal of 3 bases from V and 8 bases from J, the junction contained 6 bases not matched to a gene. The chain's CDR3 is CSVEFKGAEAFF. The DNA of the CDR3 is TGCAGCGTTGAGTTTAAGGGGGCCGAAGCTTTCTTT.

The chain links TRBV13 to TRBJ2-7, with no clear D. Trimming took off 0 bases at V and 1 base at J, with 10 bases between the two ends. Germline V CDR1 and CDR2: PRHDT, FYEKMQ (reference sequence). This CDR3 spans 15 amino acids. CDR3 protein: CASSLGSDISYEQYF. DNA for the CDR3: TGTGCCAGCAGCTTAGGCTCCGACATATCCTACGAGCAGTACTTC. The full variable domain, its missing parts supplied by reference TRBV13 and TRBJ2-7, is AAGVIQSPRHLIKEKRETATLKCYPIPRHDTVYWYQQGPGQDPQFLISFYEKMQSDKGSIPDRFSAQQFSDYHSELNMSSLELGDSALYFCASSLGSDISYEQYFGPGTRLTVT.

The chain carries TRBV29-1 and TRBJ1-1; D unclear. CDR3 length: 12 amino acids. V shed 7 bases and J shed 7 bases, with 16 bases lying between them. Germline loops: CDR1 SQVTM, CDR2 ANQGSEA. The DNA of the CDR3 is TGCAGCGCCGAGGCTCCTGCCGGTGAAGCTTTCTTT. Translated: CSAEAPAGEAFF.

The V call is TRBV5-6, the J call TRBJ1-1; D not certain. V was pared by 7 bases and J by 4 bases, with 14 bases between. The germline CDR1 and CDR2 sequences are SGHDT and YYEEEE. The CDR3 spans 13 residues. The CDR3 DNA reads TGTGCCAGCTCCCCTCAGGAGGGCACTGAAGCTTTCTTT. As protein: CASSPQEGTEAFF. Based on the CDR3 plus reference TRBV5-6 and TRBJ1-1, the full variable domain is DAGVTQSPTHLIKTRGQQVTLRCSPKSGHDTVSWYQQALGQGPQFIFQYYEEEERQRGNFPDRFSGHQFPNYSSELNVNALLLGDSALYLCASSPQEGTEAFFGQGTRLTVV.

The rearrangement links TRBV21-1 to TRBJ1-1; the table's D call, TRBD1, was not checked against the DNA. TRBV21-1 has pseudogene status. The CDR3 covers 16 residues. CDR3 region: CASSKATQGACTEAFF. The CDR3 DNA is TGTGCCAGCAGCAAAGCCACTCAGGGGGCATGCACTGAAGCTTTCTTT.

In the case of this clone: Different DNA sequences within this sample yield the same CDR3. CDR3 in DNA: TGTGCCAGCAGTGCGGGACAGGGCGTCTACGAGCAGTACTTC. It yields the protein CASSAGQGVYEQYF. The rearrangement joins TRBV27 to TRBJ2-7; 9 bases are a match to TRBD1. The CDR3 contains 14 residues. The germline V gene encodes CDR1 MNHEY and CDR2 SMNVEV (reference sequence). The J segment lost 3 bases and the V segment lost 5 bases, leaving 5 bases of the junction unmatched.

The rearrangement links TRBV7-8 to TRBJ2-2; no definite D call. V lost 4 bases and J lost 4, with 7 bases in between. The CDR3 has 13 amino acids. CDR1 and CDR2 from the germline V gene are SGHVS and FQNEAQ. CDR3: CASSSGATGELFF. The CDR3 DNA reads as TGTGCCAGCAGCTCTGGAGCCACCGGGGAGCTGTTTTTT.

The chain combines TRBV5-4 with TRBJ2-7; D remains unclear. The CDR3 spans 13 residues. V dropped 0 bases and J dropped 3 bases, with 7 bases sitting between them. CDR1 and CDR2 from the germline V gene are SGHNT and YYREEE (reference sequence). CDR3 residues: CASSLGGVYEQYF. Written as DNA, the CDR3 is TGTGCCAGCAGCTTGGGTGGCGTCTACGAGCAGTACTTC.

The CDR3 loop reads CASSQEAGIGNQPQHF. Written as DNA, the CDR3 is TGCGCCAGCAGTCAAGAGGCAGGTATCGGCAATCAGCCCCAGCATTTT. The chain links TRBV23-1 to TRBJ1-5; no reliable D call. TRBV23-1 is marked as an open reading frame, function uncertain. V gave up 2 bases and J gave up 2 bases, with 13 bases separating them. This CDR3 is 16 amino acids long.

The chain is built from TRBV9 and TRBJ2-2; weak D call: TRBD1 (6 bases). CDR3 size: 16 residues. CDR1 is SGDLS and CDR2 is YYNGEE in the germline V gene. V was clipped by 0 bases and J by 5 bases, with 14 bases between them. Written as DNA, the CDR3 is TGTGCCAGCAGCGTAGGGCAGGGGATGTTTACCGGGGAGCTGTTTTTT. Translated: CASSVGQGMFTGELFF.

This chain connects TRBV9 to TRBJ1-2; D might be TRBD1 (5 bases). Germline-derived CDR1 and CDR2 are SGDLS and YYNGEE. This CDR3 is built from 15 residues. The V gene lost 4 bases and the J gene lost 6 bases, with 19 bases spanning the gap. CDR3 residues: CASSPSGTPLNGYTF. The CDR3 coding sequence is TGTGCCAGCAGCCCCTCCGGGACCCCTTTAAATGGCTACACCTTC.

This sequence joins TRBV6-5 and TRBJ2-7; D is undetermined. This CDR3 comprises 13 residues. Germline-derived CDR1 and CDR2 are MNHEY and SVGAGI. The ends were cut back, 6 bases at V and 3 bases at J, with 12 bases in the middle. The CDR3 here is CASSLSRDYEQYF. CDR3 bases: TGTGCCAGCAGCCTCTCTAGGGACTACGAGCAGTACTTC.

J is TRBJ2-1 and V is TRBV6-1; possible D gene TRBD1, 6 bases. The CDR3 is 14 amino acids. Trimming took off 6 bases at V and 4 bases at J, with 13 bases between the two ends. CDR1 and CDR2 (germline): MNHNS, SASEGT. As DNA, the CDR3 is TGTGCCAGCAGCGGCAGGGGCATTTACAATGAGCAGTTCTTC. This gives the protein CASSGRGIYNEQFF.

The V call is TRBV25-1, the J call TRBJ1-3; no firm D call. This CDR3 spans 15 amino acids. Trimming shortened V by 0 bases and J by 3 bases, and 9 bases separated the two germline ends. Germline loops: CDR1 MGHDK, CDR2 SYGVNS. CDR3 amino acids: CASSEYEGDGNTIYF. The CDR3 DNA reads TGTGCCAGCAGTGAATACGAGGGAGATGGAAACACCATATATTTT.

The V gene is TRBV27, the J gene TRBJ2-1, with 9 bases aligning to TRBD2. The CDR3 is 16 residues long. The germline gives CDR1 MNHEY, CDR2 SMNVEV (reference sequence). J lost 6 bases, V lost 1 base, and 7 bases had no gene match. The CDR3 DNA is TGTGCCAGCAGTTTATTCGCGGGAGGGCCTGGCAATGAGCAGTTCTTC. It specifies CASSLFAGGPGNEQFF.

This clone was seen only once. The chain couples TRBV19 to TRBJ2-2; D possibly corresponds to TRBD2 (6 bases). Trimming removed 3 bases at V and 8 bases at J, with 16 bases between. The CDR3 covers 15 residues. The germline CDR1 and CDR2 sequences are LNHDA and SQIVND (reference sequence). CDR3 sequence reads: CASSISDGGVGELFF. CDR3 nucleotides: TGTGCCAGTAGTATTTCAGACGGAGGGGTAGGGGAGCTGTTTTTT.

This clone was seen just once. CDR3 amino acids: CASSLEDSSNEQFF. The DNA of the CDR3 is TGTGCCAGCAGCTTGGAAGATTCGTCCAATGAGCAGTTCTTC. The chain combines TRBV5-8 with TRBJ2-1, with D unresolved. V was pared by 0 bases and J by 6 bases, with 10 bases between. From germline, CDR1 is SGHTS and CDR2 YDEGEE. The CDR3 totals 14 residues.

The chain recombines TRBV23-1 with TRBJ2-7, with D possibly TRBD1 on 6 matching bases. TRBV23-1 is placed among ORFs of uncertain function. V was clipped by 8 bases and J by 4 bases, with 15 bases between them. The CDR3 contains 13 residues. Here the CDR3 reads CASPFRDIYEQYF. Here the CDR3 DNA reads TGCGCCAGCCCGTTCAGGGACATTTACGAGCAGTACTTC.

The V and J genes are TRBV7-8 and TRBJ2-4, with TRBD2 identical over 8 bases. Per the germline V gene, CDR1 is SGHVS and CDR2 is FQNEAQ. This CDR3 is 13 amino acids long. The V gene end was trimmed by 7 bases and the J gene end by 6 bases; junction bases not matched to a gene: 5. DNA of the CDR3: TGTGCCAGCACCGGGGGGGACGTAAACATTCAGTACTTC. This encodes CASTGGDVNIQYF.